Below, 32 T cell receptor beta chains from the same sample are listed, as sequenced in a study of early T cells in non-severe SARS-CoV-2 infection. TCRdb ran MiXCR on the 5' RACE reads and lists one entry per CDR3 protein. The sample has tens of thousands of distinct CDR3 sequences; roughly 5.7% are singletons. Specimen: whole blood. These receptors came from an adult who was a healthcare worker with PCR-confirmed SARS-CoV-2 infection or an uninfected control (not recorded which).

This clonotype was seen at least ten times. The rearrangement links TRBV18 to TRBJ2-1; tentative D call: TRBD2 (6 bases). The germline V and J ends were trimmed by 5 bases and 4 bases, with 24 bases remaining between them. The CDR3 extends over 18 amino acids. Germline lookup yields CDR1 KGHSH and CDR2 LQKENI. CDR3 DNA: TGTGCCAGCTCAGCTTCCCGCGTGGGGACGGGACTTTACAATGAGCAGTTCTTC. It is translated as CASSASRVGTGLYNEQFF.

This clonotype showed up many times. The chain couples TRBV4-2 to TRBJ2-3; no clear D gene. Deletions cut 5 bases from V and 0 bases from J, with 21 bases between. Germline CDR1 and CDR2: LGHNA and YNFKEQ. CDR3 length: 18 amino acids. The CDR3 DNA reads TGTGCCAGCAGCGCATACGTCACCGCGGAGACAAGCACAGATACGCAGTATTTT. This sequence encodes CASSAYVTAETSTDTQYF.

This clonotype appeared many times. The CDR3 coding sequence is TGTGCCAGCAGGACAGGGGCAGAAGAAAAACTGTTTTTT. As protein: CASRTGAEEKLFF. The chain carries TRBV2 and TRBJ1-4; the match to TRBD1 covers 8 bases. This CDR3 has 13 amino acids. Germline V gene data show CDR1 as SNHLY and CDR2 as FYNNEI. V dropped 6 bases and J dropped 8; count of bases not matched to a gene: 5.

Only a few counts were recorded for this clonotype. The J gene is TRBJ2-1, the V gene TRBV29-1, with 10 bases lining up with TRBD2. CDR3 length: 14 residues. Germline lookup yields CDR1 SQVTM and CDR2 ANQGSEA. V lost 2 bases to trimming and J lost 6 bases; unmatched junction nucleotides: 4. Here the CDR3 DNA reads TGCAGCGTTGAAACTAGCGGGATAGGCAATGAGCAGTTCTTC. Translation gives CSVETSGIGNEQFF.

This clonotype was found a few times. This sequence joins TRBV14 and TRBJ2-1; unclear D gene. Germline V lookup: CDR1 SGHDN, CDR2 FVKESK. This CDR3 is built from 14 residues. Trimming removed 2 bases from V and 3 bases from J, with 8 bases in between. CDR3 region: CASSQMSDYNEQFF. The CDR3 nucleotides read TGTGCCAGCAGCCAAATGTCCGACTACAATGAGCAGTTCTTC.

In its sample, this clonotype was seen a few times. The CDR3 bases are TGCAGCGTCGGCAGGACCGGTCCAGGGACGGCTCTCGACTACACCTTC. The encoded protein is CSVGRTGPGTALDYTF. This rearrangement joins TRBV29-1 to TRBJ1-2; D may be TRBD1 (5 bases). Between the trimmed V and J ends, which lost 6 bases and 10 bases, there was a span of 30 bases. Germline-derived CDR1 and CDR2 are SQVTM and ANQGSEA. The CDR3 is 16 residues long.

This rearrangement joins TRBV7-8 to TRBJ1-3; D is unclear. The CDR3 sequence is 16 residues long. The V end was cut by 4 bases, the J end by 0 bases, with 13 bases between. The V gene's germline CDR1 is SGHVS and CDR2 FQNEAQ. This chain's CDR3 is CASSSPNFNSGNTIYF. The CDR3 region has the DNA TGTGCCAGCAGCTCACCAAACTTTAACTCTGGAAACACCATATATTTT.

This clonotype was counted ten times or more. V and J are TRBV5-1 and TRBJ1-2; the match to TRBD1 covers 10 bases. The V gene's germline CDR1 is SGHRS and CDR2 YFSETQ. The CDR3 has 14 residues. The V segment lost 4 bases and the J segment 8 bases; nucleotides outside the gene matches: 8. CDR3: CASSIRDRGHGYTF. CDR3 in DNA: TGCGCCAGCAGCATCCGGGACAGGGGCCACGGCTACACCTTC.

Of note for this clonotype: Germline is not matched at one junction end, which may reflect a read error. The V gene is TRBV7-9, the J gene TRBJ2-7, with D unclear. Germline CDR1 and CDR2: SEHNR and FQNEAQ (reference sequence). The CDR3 is made up of 11 amino acids. The CDR3 DNA follows: TGTGCCAGCAGCTCAACCGGGTCCCCTAACTTC. Amino acid sequence: CASSSTGSPNF.

This clonotype was recorded many times. The rearrangement uses TRBV10-3 and TRBJ2-3, with unresolved D. Germline lookup yields CDR1 ENHRY and CDR2 SYGVKD. The V gene lost 6 bases and the J gene lost 9 bases, with 10 bases spanning the gap. The CDR3 is made up of 11 amino acids. The CDR3, as DNA: TGTGCCATCAGCTCTGGTGGCACGCAGTATTTT. Its protein is CAISSGGTQYF.

The rearrangement links TRBV28 to TRBJ2-3; 11 bases map to TRBD1. This CDR3 has 15 amino acids. V trimming: 5 bases; J trimming: 7 bases; junction bases outside the gene matches: 8. Germline lookup yields CDR1 MDHEN and CDR2 SYDVKM. CDR3 coding DNA: TGTGCCAGCAGTCCAGGACAGGGGGCGCAAAATACGCAGTATTTT. Translating it yields CASSPGQGAQNTQYF. The variable domain in full, completed from reference TRBV28 and TRBJ2-3, reads DVKVTQSSRYLVKRTGEKVFLECVQDMDHENMFWYRQDPGLGLRLIYFSYDVKMKEKGDIPEGYSVSREKKERFSLILESASTNQTSMYLCASSPGQGAQNTQYFGPGTRLTVL.

This clonotype was detected a few times. The V and J genes are TRBV20-1 and TRBJ2-7, with D possibly being TRBD1 or TRBD2 (6 bases each). V lost 0 bases and J lost 0, with 12 bases in between. Germline values: CDR1 DFQATT, CDR2 SNEGSKA (reference sequence). The CDR3 contains 15 residues. Here the CDR3 reads CSARDGRGPSYEQYF. The CDR3 DNA reads as TGCAGTGCTAGAGATGGTCGGGGGCCCTCCTACGAGCAGTACTTC.

This clonotype was detected ten times or more. This chain connects TRBV11-3 to TRBJ2-1; D remains ambiguous. The ends were cut back, 3 bases at V and 0 bases at J, with 12 bases in the middle. This CDR3 contains 16 residues. Germline V gene lookup returns CDR1 SGHNT and CDR2 YENEEA. The CDR3 nucleotides read TGTGCCAGCAGCTTGGCCCGAGGAAGCTCCTACAATGAGCAGTTCTTC. Amino acids: CASSLARGSSYNEQFF.

This clonotype was detected many times. The chain links TRBV5-1 to TRBJ1-1, with D unclear. Trimming pared 0 bases from V and 0 bases from J, leaving 6 bases between. The CDR3 has 14 amino acids. CDR1 is SGHRS, CDR2 YFSETQ, per germline. CDR3 DNA sequence: TGCGCCAGCAGCTTGGAGGGCCTGAACACTGAAGCTTTCTTT. Its translation: CASSLEGLNTEAFF.

The chain recombines TRBV6-1 with TRBJ2-2; 10 positions match TRBD2. CDR3 length equals 13 residues. After removal of 7 bases from V and 5 bases from J, the junction contained 1 base not matched to a gene. CDR1 and CDR2 (germline): MNHNS, SASEGT. The CDR3 region is CASKTSGTGELFF. The CDR3 DNA is TGTGCCAGCAAGACTAGCGGGACCGGGGAGCTGTTTTTT.

The DNA for the CDR3 is TGTGCCAGCAGCCGTTGGGACAGGGGTAGCACAGATACGCAGTATTTT. Amino acid sequence: CASSRWDRGSTDTQYF. The chain carries TRBV9 and TRBJ2-3; TRBD1 aligns across 10 bases. This CDR3 is 16 amino acids long. Unmatched junction bases numbered 5, after V lost 4 bases and J lost 0 bases. Germline values: CDR1 SGDLS, CDR2 YYNGEE.

The chain joins TRBV5-6 to TRBJ2-3, with TRBD2 identical over 10 bases. Germline V gives CDR1 SGHDT, CDR2 YYEEEE. After removal of 0 bases from V and 4 bases from J, the junction contained 2 bases not matched to a gene. The CDR3 is 15 residues long. The CDR3 loop reads CASSLGLAGPDTQYF. DNA for the CDR3: TGTGCCAGCAGCTTGGGACTAGCGGGCCCAGATACGCAGTATTTT.

This clonotype was found a few times. CDR3 in DNA: TGTGCCAGCAGTGCCGGGACAGTGGGGACCGGGGAGCTGTTTTTT. Amino acid sequence: CASSAGTVGTGELFF. This chain uses TRBV2 with TRBJ2-2; 7 bases match TRBD1. Unmatched junction bases numbered 7, after V lost 4 bases and J lost 5 bases. Germline V CDR1 and CDR2: SNHLY, FYNNEI. CDR3 size: 15 residues. The full variable domain, in which reference TRBV2 and TRBJ2-2 provide the parts outside the CDR3, is EPEVTQTPSHQVTQMGQEVILRCVPISNHLYFYWYRQILGQKVEFLVSFYNNEISEKSEIFDDQFSVERPDGSNFTLKIRSTKLEDSAMYFCASSAGTVGTGELFFGEGSRLTVL.

The chain is built from TRBV7-9 and TRBJ2-5; D is unresolved. The CDR3 is 12 amino acids. Deletions cut 6 bases from V and 0 bases from J, with 5 bases between. Germline values: CDR1 SEHNR, CDR2 FQNEAQ (reference sequence). The DNA for the CDR3 is TGTGCCAGCAGACGGAACCAAGAGACCCAGTACTTC. Its protein product is CASRRNQETQYF. The full variable domain, rest sourced from reference TRBV7-9 and TRBJ2-5, is DTGVSQNPRHKITKRGQNVTFRCDPISEHNRLYWYRQTLGQGPEFLTYFQNEAQLEKSRLLSDRFSAERPKGSFSTLEIQRTEQGDSAMYLCASRRNQETQYFGPGTRLLVL.

This clonotype was seen ten or more times. The V gene is TRBV11-2, the J gene TRBJ1-6, with 7 positions matching TRBD1. Unmatched junction bases numbered 15, after V lost 4 bases and J lost 3 bases. Germline CDR1 and CDR2: SGHAT and FQNNGV. This CDR3 is built from 19 residues. The CDR3 region is CASSSPHDREDGYNSPLHF. CDR3 sequence (DNA): TGTGCCAGCAGCTCACCACATGACAGGGAGGACGGCTATAATTCACCCCTCCACTTT. The variable domain in full, completed from reference TRBV11-2 and TRBJ1-6, reads EAGVAQSPRYKIIEKRQSVAFWCNPISGHATLYWYQQILGQGPKLLIQFQNNGVVDDSQLPKDRFSAERLKGVDSTLKIQPAKLEDSAVYLCASSSPHDREDGYNSPLHFGNGTRLTVT.

In this sample, this clonotype turned up many times. The V call is TRBV29-1, the J call TRBJ2-1; 7 bases are a match to TRBD2. Trimming cost V 4 bases and J 8 bases; bases outside gene matches: 8. The CDR3 is 13 residues long. Germline CDR1 and CDR2: SQVTM and ANQGSEA. This chain's CDR3 is CSVGSLAGHEQFF. CDR3 bases: TGCAGCGTTGGCTCCTTAGCGGGCCATGAGCAGTTCTTC.

The gene calls are TRBV14 and TRBJ2-2; TRBD2 is a possible D gene (6 bases). The germline CDR1 and CDR2 sequences are SGHDN and FVKESK. With 7 bases removed from V and 0 bases from J, the gap between germline ends came to 12 bases. The CDR3 is made up of 15 amino acids. CDR3 bases: TGTGCCAGCAAAAGGGACTCATCGAACACCGGGGAGCTGTTTTTT. Translation: CASKRDSSNTGELFF.

This clonotype was counted only a few times. The genes are TRBV11-1 and TRBJ2-4; no firm D call. This CDR3 has 15 amino acids. V lost 2 bases and J lost 1, with 9 bases in between. Germline assignment: CDR1 SGHAT and CDR2 FQDESV (reference sequence). CDR3 in DNA: TGTGCCAGCAGCTTAAGGTGCCGGGCCAAAAACATTCAGTACTTC. It codes for CASSLRCRAKNIQYF.

This clonotype was observed a few times. The CDR3 protein is CASSLGPGLAGEQYF. CDR3 bases: TGTGCCAGCAGCTTAGGACCGGGACTAGCTGGGGAGCAGTACTTC. The chain has TRBV11-2 and TRBJ2-7; 9 bases match TRBD2. The CDR3 has 15 amino acids. Germline CDR1 and CDR2: SGHAT and FQNNGV. Trimming at V came to 1 base and at J to 7 bases, leaving 8 bases not matched to a gene.

This clonotype has only a few counts. The chain joins TRBV12-3 or TRBV12-4 to TRBJ1-3; D gene ambiguous. The V gene lost 10 bases and the J gene lost 0 bases, with 13 bases spanning the gap. The CDR3 spans 14 residues. CDR3 sequence (DNA): TGTGCCACCGGACGGCAGAGCTCTGGAAACACCATATATTTT. It translates to CATGRQSSGNTIYF.

This clonotype showed up many times. The chain carries TRBV4-3 and TRBJ2-1; 9 bases match TRBD2. V lost 3 bases and J lost 0; bases outside the gene matches: 6. Germline V gives CDR1 LGHNA, CDR2 YSLEER. The CDR3 spans 17 residues. In DNA, the CDR3 is TGCGCCAGCAGCCAGGGGCTAGCGGGAAACTCCTACAATGAGCAGTTCTTC. The encoded protein is CASSQGLAGNSYNEQFF.

This clonotype turned up a few times. The genes are TRBV9 and TRBJ2-1; D not certain. Germline V gene sequence: CDR1 SGDLS, CDR2 YYNGEE. This CDR3 is built from 15 residues. With 0 bases removed from V and 5 bases from J, the gap between germline ends came to 12 bases. The CDR3 DNA sequence: TGTGCCAGCAGCGTAGTTGCCGGTTCTGACAATGAGCAGTTCTTC. Translation gives CASSVVAGSDNEQFF.

This clonotype has at least ten counts. This chain links TRBV3-1 with TRBJ2-7, with a possible D match to TRBD1 (6 bases). Germline CDR1 reads LGHDT; CDR2 reads YNNKEL (reference sequence). V shed 5 bases and J shed 2 bases, with 13 bases lying between them. The CDR3 has 14 amino acids. Here the CDR3 reads CASSGTKRAYEQYF. The CDR3 DNA reads TGTGCCAGCAGCGGGACAAAGAGAGCCTACGAGCAGTACTTC.

The table lists this clonotype with many counts. V usage is TRBV29-1 and J usage is TRBJ1-1; D remains ambiguous. CDR3 size: 14 residues. From germline, CDR1 is SQVTM and CDR2 ANQGSEA. V gave up 2 bases and J gave up 2 bases, with 12 bases separating them. Here the CDR3 reads CSVEPQTLNTEAFF. In nucleotides, the CDR3 is TGCAGCGTTGAACCACAGACTTTAAACACTGAAGCTTTCTTT.

This clonotype was recorded many times. V is TRBV5-4 and J is TRBJ1-1, with 11 nucleotides matching TRBD1. Germline V CDR1 and CDR2: SGHNT, YYREEE (reference sequence). The CDR3 is 14 amino acids. J was trimmed by 0 bases and V by 9 bases; bases with no gene match: 4. The chain's CDR3 is CAIGTGGLNTEAFF. CDR3 nucleotide sequence: TGTGCCATCGGGACAGGGGGTTTGAACACTGAAGCTTTCTTT.

This clonotype was seen ten or more times. The V call is TRBV24-1, the J call TRBJ2-7, with TRBD1 matching over 7 bases. Germline V gene sequence: CDR1 KGHDR, CDR2 SFDVKD. The V segment lost 4 bases and the J segment 5 bases; nucleotides outside the gene matches: 10. The CDR3 spans 15 residues. The DNA for the CDR3 is TGTGCCACCAGTGAACCGCCGGGACAGACCCACGAGCAGTACTTC. Its protein is CATSEPPGQTHEQYF.

This clonotype has ten or more counts. This chain uses TRBV20-1 with TRBJ1-3; D gene ambiguous. The ends were cut back, 2 bases at V and 0 bases at J, with 8 bases in the middle. The CDR3 sequence is 14 residues long. Germline CDR1 and CDR2: DFQATT and SNEGSKA (reference sequence). As DNA, the CDR3 is TGCAGTGCTAGACGTCCTACCTCTGGAAACACCATATATTTT. This encodes CSARRPTSGNTIYF.